One and the same sample provided the 6 T cell receptor beta chains below, sequenced in a study of cytomegalovirus exposure and HLA in healthy donors. The PCR used 60 Vbeta and 13 Jbeta primers. Repertoires were generated with immunoSEQ multiplex PCR, while TCRdb's copy carries only in-frame clones and drops some. The data hold around 120,000 clones, with less than 20% observed a single time. The sample comprised PBMCs. These receptors were collected from a woman aged 18 to 35 in good health and CMV-seronegative.

The gene calls are TRBV28 and TRBJ2-6; possibly TRBD2 for D (6 bases). The CDR3 has 16 residues. V lost 10 bases, J lost 4 bases, and 20 bases lay in between. CDR1 and CDR2 from the germline V gene are MDHEN and SYDVKM. This CDR3 reads CATGVSGGQGANVLTF. CDR3 bases: TGTGCCACCGGGGTATCTGGAGGGCAGGGGGCCAACGTCCTGACTTTC.

The chain joins TRBV4-1 to TRBJ2-1; 11 bases match TRBD2. Unmatched junction bases numbered 4, after V lost 4 bases and J lost 2 bases. The CDR3 is made up of 16 amino acids. Per germline, CDR1 MGHRA and CDR2 YSYEKL. The DNA of the CDR3 is TGCGCCAGCAGCCTCTTGACTAGCGGGACCTACAATGAGCAGTTCTTC. This encodes CASSLLTSGTYNEQFF.

The chain employs TRBV18 and TRBJ2-3; D is possibly TRBD2 (5 bases). There are 15 residues in the CDR3. V lost 6 bases and J lost 2, with 15 bases in between. Germline V gives CDR1 KGHSH, CDR2 LQKENI. CDR3 sequence reads: CASSLATTLTDTQYF. The CDR3 nucleotides read TGTGCCAGCTCCCTGGCGACTACCCTCACAGATACGCAGTATTTT.

There are a few counts of this clone. The chain joins TRBV28 to TRBJ1-1, with no clear D. Germline CDR1 and CDR2: MDHEN and SYDVKM. The CDR3 runs 14 residues. Trimming pared 1 base from V and 4 bases from J, leaving 10 bases between. CDR3: CASSLFGGVTEAFF. Written as DNA, the CDR3 is TGTGCCAGCAGTTTATTCGGCGGTGTCACTGAAGCTTTCTTT.

This clone showed up just a few times. The J gene is TRBJ1-2, the V gene TRBV6-5; D perhaps matches TRBD1 (6 bases). Trimming stripped 4 bases from V and 1 base from J, with 10 bases between. Per the germline V gene, CDR1 is MNHEY and CDR2 is SVGAGI. This CDR3 contains 14 residues. CDR3 amino acids: CASSSLDSNYGYTF. In nucleotides, the CDR3 is TGTGCCAGCAGTTCCTTGGACAGTAACTATGGCTACACCTTC.

V gene TRBV9 combines with J gene TRBJ2-7; D may be TRBD1 (6 bases). The CDR3 has 14 amino acids. Germline V gene data show CDR1 as SGDLS and CDR2 as YYNGEE. V shed 4 bases and J shed 3 bases, with 14 bases lying between them. The CDR3 is CASSPTGRHYEQYF. The DNA of the CDR3 is TGTGCCAGCAGCCCGACAGGTCGGCACTACGAGCAGTACTTC.